This T cell receptor (beta chain) was captured by sequencing in a study of T cells expressing NK-cell markers. Study in general: It was from sorted CD3+CD56+NKG2C+, CD3+CD56+NKG2C- and CD3+CD56-NKG2C+ T cells that TCR beta repertoires came. Within the sequenced cohort of eight donors, seven exhibited HCMV seropositivity and one was seronegative. Whole-study results and caveats: What remained unclear was the HCMV specificity of expanded NKG2C+ T cell clones.

Per the germline V gene, CDR1 is SGHRS and CDR2 is YFSETQ. The CDR3 is made up of 15 amino acids. What made the TCR beta cDNA was 5'RACE template switching with UMIs. TCRdb reanalyzed the 5' RACE reads, giving one entry per CDR3 protein sequence and no DNA. Here the sample table reports about 460,000 distinct CDR3 sequences. Details on this clonotype: What it binds is unknown.

The chain carries TRBV5-1 and TRBJ2-1; TCRdb's D call, TRBD1, is unchecked because there is no DNA. The receptor was isolated from a woman aged 45-59 years in good health. Sequencing was carried out using blood T cells: a sorted CD56 or NKG2C T cell subset, CD4+ or CD8+ T cells, or bulk PBMC T cells (not recorded which). Here the CDR3 reads CASSLTGAWDNEQFF.